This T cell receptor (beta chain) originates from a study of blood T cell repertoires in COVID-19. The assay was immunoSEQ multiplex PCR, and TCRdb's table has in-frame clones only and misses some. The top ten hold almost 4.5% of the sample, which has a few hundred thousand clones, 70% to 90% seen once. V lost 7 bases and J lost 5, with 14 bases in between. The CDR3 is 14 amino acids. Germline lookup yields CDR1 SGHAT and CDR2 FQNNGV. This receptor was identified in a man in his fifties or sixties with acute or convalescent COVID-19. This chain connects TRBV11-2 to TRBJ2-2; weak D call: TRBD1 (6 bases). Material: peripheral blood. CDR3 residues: CASIQGLGTGELFF. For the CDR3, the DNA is TGTGCCAGCATACAGGGTCTGGGTACCGGGGAGCTGTTTTTT.